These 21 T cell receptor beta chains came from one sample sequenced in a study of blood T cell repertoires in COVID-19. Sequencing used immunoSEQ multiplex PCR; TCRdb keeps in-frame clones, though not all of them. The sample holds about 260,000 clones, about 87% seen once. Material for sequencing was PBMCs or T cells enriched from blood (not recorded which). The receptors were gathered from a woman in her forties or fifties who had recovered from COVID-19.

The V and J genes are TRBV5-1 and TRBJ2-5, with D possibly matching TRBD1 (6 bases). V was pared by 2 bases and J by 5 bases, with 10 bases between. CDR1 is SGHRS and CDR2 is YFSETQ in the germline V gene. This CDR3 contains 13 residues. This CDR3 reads CASSLSGEETQYF. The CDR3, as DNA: TGCGCCAGCAGCTTATCAGGGGAGGAGACCCAGTACTTC.

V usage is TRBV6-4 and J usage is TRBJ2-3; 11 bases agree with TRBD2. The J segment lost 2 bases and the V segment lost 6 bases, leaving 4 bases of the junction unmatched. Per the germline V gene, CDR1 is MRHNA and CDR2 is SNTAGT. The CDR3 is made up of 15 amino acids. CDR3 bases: TGTGCCAGCAGCGTGGGACTAGCGGTCACAGATACGCAGTATTTT. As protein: CASSVGLAVTDTQYF.

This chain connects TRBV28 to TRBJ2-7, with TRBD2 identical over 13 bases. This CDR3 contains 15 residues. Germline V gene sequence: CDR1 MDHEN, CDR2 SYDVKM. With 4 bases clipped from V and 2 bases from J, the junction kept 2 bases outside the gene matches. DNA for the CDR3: TGTGCCAGCAGTTCGGGACTAGCGGGACCCTACGAGCAGTACTTC. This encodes CASSSGLAGPYEQYF.

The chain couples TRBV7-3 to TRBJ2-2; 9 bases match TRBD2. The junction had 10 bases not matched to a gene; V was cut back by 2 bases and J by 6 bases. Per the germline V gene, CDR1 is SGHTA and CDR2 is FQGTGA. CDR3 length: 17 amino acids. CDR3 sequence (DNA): TGTGCCAGCAGCTTATACGGCGCGGGAGGGAGTTCCGGGGAGCTGTTTTTT. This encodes CASSLYGAGGSSGELFF. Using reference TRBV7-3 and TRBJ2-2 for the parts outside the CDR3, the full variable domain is GAGVSQTPSNKVTEKGKYVELRCDPISGHTALYWYRQSLGQGPEFLIYFQGTGAADDSGLPNDRFFAVRPEGSVSTLKIQRTERGDSAVYLCASSLYGAGGSSGELFFGEGSRLTVL.

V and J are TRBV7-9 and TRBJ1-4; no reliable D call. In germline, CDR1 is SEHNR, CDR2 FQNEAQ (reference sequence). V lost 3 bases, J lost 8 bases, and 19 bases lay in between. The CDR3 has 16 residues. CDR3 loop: CASSFSTNKGSEKLFF. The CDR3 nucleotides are TGTGCCAGCAGCTTCTCGACTAATAAGGGAAGCGAAAAACTGTTTTTT.

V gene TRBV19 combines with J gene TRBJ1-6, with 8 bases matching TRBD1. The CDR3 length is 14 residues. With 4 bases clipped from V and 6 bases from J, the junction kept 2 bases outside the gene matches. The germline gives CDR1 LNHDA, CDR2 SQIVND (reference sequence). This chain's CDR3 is CASSTGGLNSPLHF. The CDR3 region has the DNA TGTGCCAGTAGTACAGGGGGCCTTAATTCACCCCTCCACTTT.

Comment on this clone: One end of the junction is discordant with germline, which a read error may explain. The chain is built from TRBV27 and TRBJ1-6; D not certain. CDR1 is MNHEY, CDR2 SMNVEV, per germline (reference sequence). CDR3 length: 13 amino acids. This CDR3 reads CASSLEHYSLLHF. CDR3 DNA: TGTGCCAGCAGTTTAGAACACTATTCACTCCTCCACTTT.

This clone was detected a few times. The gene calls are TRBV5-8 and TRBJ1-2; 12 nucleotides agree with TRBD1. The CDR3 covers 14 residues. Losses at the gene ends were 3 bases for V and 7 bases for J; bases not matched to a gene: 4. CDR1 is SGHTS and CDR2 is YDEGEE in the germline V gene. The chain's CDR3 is CASSWGQGASGYTF. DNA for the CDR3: TGTGCCAGCAGCTGGGGACAGGGGGCTAGTGGCTACACCTTC.

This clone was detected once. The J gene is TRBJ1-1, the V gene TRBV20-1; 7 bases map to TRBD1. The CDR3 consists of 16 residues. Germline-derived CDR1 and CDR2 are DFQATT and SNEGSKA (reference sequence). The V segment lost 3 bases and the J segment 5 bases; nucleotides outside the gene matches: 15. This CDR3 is CSASGAKTGSFTEAFF. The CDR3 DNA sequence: TGCAGTGCTAGTGGGGCCAAGACAGGGAGTTTTACTGAAGCTTTCTTT.

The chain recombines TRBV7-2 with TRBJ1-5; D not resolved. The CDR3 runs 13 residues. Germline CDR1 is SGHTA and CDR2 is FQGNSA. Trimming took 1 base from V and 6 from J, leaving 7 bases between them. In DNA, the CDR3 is TGTGCCAGCAGCTTAGATCGAGTTCAGCCCCAGCATTTT. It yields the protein CASSLDRVQPQHF.

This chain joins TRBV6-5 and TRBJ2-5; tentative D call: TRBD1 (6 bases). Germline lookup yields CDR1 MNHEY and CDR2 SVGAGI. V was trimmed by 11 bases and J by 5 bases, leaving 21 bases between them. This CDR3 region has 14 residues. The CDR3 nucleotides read TGTGCCTCCTGGGGGCCAGGGTGGGCTGAGACCCAGTACTTC. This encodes CASWGPGWAETQYF.

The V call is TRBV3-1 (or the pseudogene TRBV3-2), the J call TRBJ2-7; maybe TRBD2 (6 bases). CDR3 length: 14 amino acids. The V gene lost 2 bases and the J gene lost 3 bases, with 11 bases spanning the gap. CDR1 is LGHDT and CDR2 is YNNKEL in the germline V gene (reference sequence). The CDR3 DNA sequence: TGTGCCAGCAGCCAAAGTTCGGGGGTCTACGAGCAGTACTTC. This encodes CASSQSSGVYEQYF.

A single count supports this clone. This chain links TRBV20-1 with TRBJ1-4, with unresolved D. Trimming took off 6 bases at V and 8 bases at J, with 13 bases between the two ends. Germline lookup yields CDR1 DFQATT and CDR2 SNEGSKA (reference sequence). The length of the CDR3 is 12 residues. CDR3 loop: CSASQASEKLFF. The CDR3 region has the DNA TGCAGTGCCAGTCAGGCGTCGGAAAAACTGTTTTTT.

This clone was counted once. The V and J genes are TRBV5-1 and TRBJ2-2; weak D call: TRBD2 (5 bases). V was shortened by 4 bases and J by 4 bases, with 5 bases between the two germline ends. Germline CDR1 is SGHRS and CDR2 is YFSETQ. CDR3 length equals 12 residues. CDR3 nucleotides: TGCGCCAGCAGCGAGGGCACCGGGGAGCTGTTTTTT. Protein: CASSEGTGELFF. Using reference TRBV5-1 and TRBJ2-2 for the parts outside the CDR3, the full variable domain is KAGVTQTPRYLIKTRGQQVTLSCSPISGHRSVSWYQQTPGQGLQFLFEYFSETQRNKGNFPGRFSGRQFSNSRSEMNVSTLELGDSALYLCASSEGTGELFFGEGSRLTVL.

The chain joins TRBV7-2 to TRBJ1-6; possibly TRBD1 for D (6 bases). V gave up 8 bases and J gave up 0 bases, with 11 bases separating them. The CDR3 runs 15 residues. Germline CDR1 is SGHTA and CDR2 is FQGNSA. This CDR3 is CASLPDSSYNSPLHF. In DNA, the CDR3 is TGTGCCAGCCTCCCGGACAGCTCCTATAATTCACCCCTCCACTTT.

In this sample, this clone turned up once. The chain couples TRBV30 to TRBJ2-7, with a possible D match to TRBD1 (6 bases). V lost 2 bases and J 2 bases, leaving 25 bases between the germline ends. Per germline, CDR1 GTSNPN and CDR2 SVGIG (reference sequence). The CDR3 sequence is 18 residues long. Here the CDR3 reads CAWSQQILRGTTPYEQYF. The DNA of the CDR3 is TGTGCCTGGAGTCAACAAATTCTAAGAGGGACAACCCCCTACGAGCAGTACTTC.

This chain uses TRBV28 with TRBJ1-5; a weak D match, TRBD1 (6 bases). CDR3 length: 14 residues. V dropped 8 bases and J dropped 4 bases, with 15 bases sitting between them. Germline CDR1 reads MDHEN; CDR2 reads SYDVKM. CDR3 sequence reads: CASVSTGRNQPQHF. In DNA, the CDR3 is TGTGCCAGCGTCTCGACAGGCCGAAATCAGCCCCAGCATTTT. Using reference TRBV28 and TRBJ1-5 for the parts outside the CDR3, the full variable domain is DVKVTQSSRYLVKRTGEKVFLECVQDMDHENMFWYRQDPGLGLRLIYFSYDVKMKEKGDIPEGYSVSREKKERFSLILESASTNQTSMYLCASVSTGRNQPQHFGDGTRLSIL.

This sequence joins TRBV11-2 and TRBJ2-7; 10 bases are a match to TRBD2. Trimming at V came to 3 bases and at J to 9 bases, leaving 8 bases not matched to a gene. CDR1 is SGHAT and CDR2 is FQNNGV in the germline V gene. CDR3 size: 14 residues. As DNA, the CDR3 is TGTGCCAGCAGCTTGGGCCTAGCGGGAGTCGGGCAGTACTTC. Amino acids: CASSLGLAGVGQYF.

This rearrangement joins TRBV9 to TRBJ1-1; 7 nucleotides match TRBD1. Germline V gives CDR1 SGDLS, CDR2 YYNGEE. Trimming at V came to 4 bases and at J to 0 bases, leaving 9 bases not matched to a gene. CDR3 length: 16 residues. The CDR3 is CASSPKTGLMNTEAFF. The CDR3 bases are TGTGCCAGCAGCCCAAAGACAGGGCTCATGAACACTGAAGCTTTCTTT. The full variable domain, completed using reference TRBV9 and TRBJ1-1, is DSGVTQTPKHLITATGQRVTLRCSPRSGDLSVYWYQQSLDQGLQFLIQYYNGEERAKGNILERFSAQQFPDLHSELNLSSLELGDSALYFCASSPKTGLMNTEAFFGQGTRLTVV.

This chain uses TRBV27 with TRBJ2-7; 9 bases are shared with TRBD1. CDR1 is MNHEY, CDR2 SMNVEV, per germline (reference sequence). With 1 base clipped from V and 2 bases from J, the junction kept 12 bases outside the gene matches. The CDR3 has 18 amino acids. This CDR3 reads CASSLWTGDRLGAYEQYF. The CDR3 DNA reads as TGTGCCAGCAGTTTATGGACAGGGGATCGTTTAGGGGCCTACGAGCAGTACTTC.

In DNA form, the CDR3 reads TGTGCCAGCAGCTTATACGGGAGCTCCTACAATGAGCAGTTCTTC. This translates into CASSLYGSSYNEQFF. The rearrangement joins TRBV5-8 to TRBJ2-1, with D tentatively TRBD2 (6 bases). CDR3 size: 15 residues. Deletions cut 2 bases from V and 0 bases from J, with 9 bases between. Looked up from germline, CDR1 is SGHTS and CDR2 is YDEGEE.